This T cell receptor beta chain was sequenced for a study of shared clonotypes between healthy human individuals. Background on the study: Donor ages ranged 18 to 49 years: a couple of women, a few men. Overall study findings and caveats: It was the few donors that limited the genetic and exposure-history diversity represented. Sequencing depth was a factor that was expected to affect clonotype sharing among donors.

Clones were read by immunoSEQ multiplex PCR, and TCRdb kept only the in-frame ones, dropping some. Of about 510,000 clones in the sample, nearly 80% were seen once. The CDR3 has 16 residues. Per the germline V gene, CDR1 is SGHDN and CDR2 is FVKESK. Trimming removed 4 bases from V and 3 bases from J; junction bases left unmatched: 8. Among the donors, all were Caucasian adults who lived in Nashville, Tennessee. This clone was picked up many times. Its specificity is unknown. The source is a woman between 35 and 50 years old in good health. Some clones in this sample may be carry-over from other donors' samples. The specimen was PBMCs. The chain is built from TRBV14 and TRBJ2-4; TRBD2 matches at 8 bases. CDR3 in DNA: TGTGCCAGCAGCCTCAAGCGGGAGTTCGGCAAAAACATTCAGTACTTC. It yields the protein CASSLKREFGKNIQYF.